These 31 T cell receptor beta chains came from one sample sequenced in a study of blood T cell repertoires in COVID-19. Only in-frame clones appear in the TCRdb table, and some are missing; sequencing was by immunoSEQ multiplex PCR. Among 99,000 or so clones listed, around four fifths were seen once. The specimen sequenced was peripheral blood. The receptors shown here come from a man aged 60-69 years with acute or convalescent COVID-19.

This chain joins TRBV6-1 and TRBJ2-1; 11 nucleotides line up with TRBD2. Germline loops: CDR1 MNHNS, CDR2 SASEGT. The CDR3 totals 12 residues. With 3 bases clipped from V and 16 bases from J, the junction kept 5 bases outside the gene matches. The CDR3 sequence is CASSDRTSGHFF. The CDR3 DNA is TGTGCCAGCAGTGACCGGACTAGCGGGCATTTCTTC.

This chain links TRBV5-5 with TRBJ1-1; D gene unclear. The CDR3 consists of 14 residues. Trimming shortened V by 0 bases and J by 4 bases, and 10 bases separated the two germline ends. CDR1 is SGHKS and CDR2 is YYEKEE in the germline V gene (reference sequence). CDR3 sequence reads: CASSLELLSTEAFF. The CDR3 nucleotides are TGTGCCAGCAGCTTGGAACTGTTGAGCACTGAAGCTTTCTTT.

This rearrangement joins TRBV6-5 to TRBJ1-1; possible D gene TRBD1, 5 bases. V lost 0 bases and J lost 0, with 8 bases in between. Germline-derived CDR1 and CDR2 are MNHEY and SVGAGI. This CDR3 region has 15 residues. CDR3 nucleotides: TGTGCCAGCAGTTACTCGCCACAGGTGAACACTGAAGCTTTCTTT. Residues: CASSYSPQVNTEAFF.

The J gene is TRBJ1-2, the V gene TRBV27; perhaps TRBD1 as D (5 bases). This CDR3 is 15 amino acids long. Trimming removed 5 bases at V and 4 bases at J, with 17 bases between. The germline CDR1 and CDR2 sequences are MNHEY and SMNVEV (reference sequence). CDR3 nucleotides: TGTGCCAGCAGTCCCCTCCCGACAGAGACCTATGGCTACACCTTC. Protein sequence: CASSPLPTETYGYTF.

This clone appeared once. CDR3 nucleotide sequence: TGTGCCAGCAGGGAGGGGGGGGGCACAGATACGCAGTATTTT. Translation gives CASREGGGTDTQYF. This chain links TRBV6-5 with TRBJ2-3; the D gene is possibly TRBD2 (7 bases). V was shortened by 6 bases and J by 1 base, with 11 bases between the two germline ends. The germline V gene encodes CDR1 MNHEY and CDR2 SVGAGI. The CDR3 runs to 14 residues.

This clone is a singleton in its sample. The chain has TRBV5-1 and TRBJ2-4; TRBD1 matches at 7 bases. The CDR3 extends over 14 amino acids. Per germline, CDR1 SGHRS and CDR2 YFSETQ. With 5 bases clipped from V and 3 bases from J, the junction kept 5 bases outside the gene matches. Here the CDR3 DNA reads TGCGCCAGCAGGACAGGGAGTGTCAAAAACATTCAGTACTTC. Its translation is CASRTGSVKNIQYF. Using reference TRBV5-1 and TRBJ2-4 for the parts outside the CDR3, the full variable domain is KAGVTQTPRYLIKTRGQQVTLSCSPISGHRSVSWYQQTPGQGLQFLFEYFSETQRNKGNFPGRFSGRQFSNSRSEMNVSTLELGDSALYLCASRTGSVKNIQYFGAGTRLSVL.

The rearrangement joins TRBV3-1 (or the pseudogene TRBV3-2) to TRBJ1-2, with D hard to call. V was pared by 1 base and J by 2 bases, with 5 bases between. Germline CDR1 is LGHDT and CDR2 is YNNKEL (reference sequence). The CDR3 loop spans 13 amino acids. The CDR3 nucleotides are TGTGCCAGCAGCCAAGCACTCAACTATGGCTACACCTTC. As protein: CASSQALNYGYTF.

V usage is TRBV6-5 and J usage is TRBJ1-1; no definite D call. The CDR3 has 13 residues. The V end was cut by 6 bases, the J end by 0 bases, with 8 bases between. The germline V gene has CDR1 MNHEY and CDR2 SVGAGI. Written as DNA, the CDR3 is TGTGCCAGCAGACCCAGGATGAACACTGAAGCTTTCTTT. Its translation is CASRPRMNTEAFF.

Written as DNA, the CDR3 is TGTGCCAGCAGCTTAGAGGTTATATTGGGACAGGGCACAGATACGCAGTATTTT. Amino acid sequence: CASSLEVILGQGTDTQYF. The chain employs TRBV7-6 and TRBJ2-3, with TRBD1 matching over 8 bases. The CDR3 consists of 18 residues. V trimming: 1 base; J trimming: 1 base; junction bases outside the gene matches: 10. Germline-derived CDR1 and CDR2 are SGHVS and FNYEAQ.

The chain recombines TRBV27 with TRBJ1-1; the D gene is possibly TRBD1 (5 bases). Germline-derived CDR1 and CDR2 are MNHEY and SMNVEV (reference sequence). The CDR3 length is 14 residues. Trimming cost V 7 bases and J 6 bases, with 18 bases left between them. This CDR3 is CASTPSRGSSEAFF. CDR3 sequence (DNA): TGTGCCAGCACCCCCTCTCGGGGGAGCTCTGAAGCTTTCTTT.

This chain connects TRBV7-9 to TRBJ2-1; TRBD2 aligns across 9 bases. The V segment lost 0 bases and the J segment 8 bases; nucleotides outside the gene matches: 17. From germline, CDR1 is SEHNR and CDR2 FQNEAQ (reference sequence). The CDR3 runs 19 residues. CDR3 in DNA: TGTGCCAGCAGCTTAGCCCCCCCCCTGCTTAGCGGGAGTCGCGATGAGCAGTTCTTC. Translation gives CASSLAPPLLSGSRDEQFF. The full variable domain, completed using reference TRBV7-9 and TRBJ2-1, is DTGVSQNPRHKITKRGQNVTFRCDPISEHNRLYWYRQTLGQGPEFLTYFQNEAQLEKSRLLSDRFSAERPKGSFSTLEIQRTEQGDSAMYLCASSLAPPLLSGSRDEQFFGPGTRLTVL.

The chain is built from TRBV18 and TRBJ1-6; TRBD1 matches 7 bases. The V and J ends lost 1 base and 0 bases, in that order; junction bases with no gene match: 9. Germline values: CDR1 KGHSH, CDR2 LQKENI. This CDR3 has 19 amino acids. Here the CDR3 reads CASSPRSRDSGSYNSPLHF. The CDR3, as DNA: TGTGCCAGCTCACCACGTTCTAGGGACAGTGGCTCCTATAATTCACCCCTCCACTTT. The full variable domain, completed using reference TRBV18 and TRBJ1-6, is NAGVMQNPRHLVRRRGQEARLRCSPMKGHSHVYWYRQLPEEGLKFMVYLQKENIIDESGMPKERFSAEFPKEGPSILRIQQVVRGDSAAYFCASSPRSRDSGSYNSPLHFGNGTRLTVT.

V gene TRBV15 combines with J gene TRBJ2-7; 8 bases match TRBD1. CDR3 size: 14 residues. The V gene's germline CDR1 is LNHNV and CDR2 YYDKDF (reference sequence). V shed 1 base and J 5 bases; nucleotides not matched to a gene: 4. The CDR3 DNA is TGTGCCACCAGCAGAGGACCGGACAGGGACGAGCAGTACTTC. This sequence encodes CATSRGPDRDEQYF.

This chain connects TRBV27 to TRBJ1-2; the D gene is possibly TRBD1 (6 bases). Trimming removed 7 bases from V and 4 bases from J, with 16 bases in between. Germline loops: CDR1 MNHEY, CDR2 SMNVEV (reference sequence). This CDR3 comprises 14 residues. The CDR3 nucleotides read TGTGCCAGCACCTCCGGGGGGCTTAGCTATGGCTACACCTTC. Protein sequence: CASTSGGLSYGYTF.

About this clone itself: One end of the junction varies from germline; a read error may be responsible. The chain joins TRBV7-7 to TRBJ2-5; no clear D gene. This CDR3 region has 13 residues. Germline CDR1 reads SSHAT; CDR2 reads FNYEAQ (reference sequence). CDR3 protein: CASSARLKETQYF. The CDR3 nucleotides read TGTGCTAGCAGCGCCCGACTTAAAGAGACCCAGTACTTC.

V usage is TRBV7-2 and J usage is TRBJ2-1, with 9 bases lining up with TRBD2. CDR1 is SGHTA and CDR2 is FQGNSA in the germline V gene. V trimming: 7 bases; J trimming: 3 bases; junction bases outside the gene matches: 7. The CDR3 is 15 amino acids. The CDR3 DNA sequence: TGTGCCAGCACTCTAATAGCGGGAGTCTACAATGAGCAGTTCTTC. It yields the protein CASTLIAGVYNEQFF.

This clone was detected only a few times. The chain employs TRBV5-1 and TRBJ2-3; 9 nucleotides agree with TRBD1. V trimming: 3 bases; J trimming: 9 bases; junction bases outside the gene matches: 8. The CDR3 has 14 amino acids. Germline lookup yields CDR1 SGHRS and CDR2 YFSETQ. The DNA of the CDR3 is TGCGCCAGCAGCTCGGGACAGGGAGGGCGGACGCAGTATTTT. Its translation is CASSSGQGGRTQYF.

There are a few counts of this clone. The CDR3 reads CASQRRTGEAEAFF. The DNA for the CDR3 is TGTGCCAGCCAACGTAGGACAGGGGAGGCTGAAGCTTTCTTT. The chain recombines TRBV18 with TRBJ1-1; 9 bases align to TRBD1. V lost 8 bases to trimming and J lost 6 bases; unmatched junction nucleotides: 10. Germline values: CDR1 KGHSH, CDR2 LQKENI. The CDR3 covers 14 residues.

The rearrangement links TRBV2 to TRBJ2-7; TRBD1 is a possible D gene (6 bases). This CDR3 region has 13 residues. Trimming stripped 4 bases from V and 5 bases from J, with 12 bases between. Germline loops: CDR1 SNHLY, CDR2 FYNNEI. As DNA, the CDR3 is TGTGCCAGCAGTGCGGCAGGGGTGCACGAGCAGTACTTC. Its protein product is CASSAAGVHEQYF.

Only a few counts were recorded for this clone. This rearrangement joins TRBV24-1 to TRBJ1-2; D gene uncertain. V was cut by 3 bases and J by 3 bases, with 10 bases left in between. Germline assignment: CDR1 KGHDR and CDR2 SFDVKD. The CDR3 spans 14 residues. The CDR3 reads CATSDAGYDYGYTF. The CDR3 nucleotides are TGTGCCACCAGTGATGCAGGTTACGACTATGGCTACACCTTC.

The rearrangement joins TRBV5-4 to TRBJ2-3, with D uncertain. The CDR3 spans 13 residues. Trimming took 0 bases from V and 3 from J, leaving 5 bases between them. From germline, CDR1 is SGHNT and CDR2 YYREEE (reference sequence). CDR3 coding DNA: TGTGCCAGCAGCTTGGGGCCTACAGATACGCAGTATTTT. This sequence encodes CASSLGPTDTQYF.

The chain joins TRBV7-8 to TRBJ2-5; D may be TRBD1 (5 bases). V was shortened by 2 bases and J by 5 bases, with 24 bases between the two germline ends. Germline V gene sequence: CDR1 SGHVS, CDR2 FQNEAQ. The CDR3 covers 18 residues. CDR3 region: CASSLTASRVGYGETQYF. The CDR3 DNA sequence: TGTGCCAGCAGCTTAACCGCCTCCAGGGTGGGTTATGGGGAGACCCAGTACTTC.

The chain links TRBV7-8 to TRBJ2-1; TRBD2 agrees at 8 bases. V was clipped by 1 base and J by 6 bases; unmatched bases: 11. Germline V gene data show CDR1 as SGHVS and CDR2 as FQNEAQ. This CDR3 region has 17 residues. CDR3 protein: CASSLGEGTRGINEQFF. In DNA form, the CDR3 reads TGTGCCAGCAGCTTAGGAGAGGGGACTAGAGGGATCAATGAGCAGTTCTTC.

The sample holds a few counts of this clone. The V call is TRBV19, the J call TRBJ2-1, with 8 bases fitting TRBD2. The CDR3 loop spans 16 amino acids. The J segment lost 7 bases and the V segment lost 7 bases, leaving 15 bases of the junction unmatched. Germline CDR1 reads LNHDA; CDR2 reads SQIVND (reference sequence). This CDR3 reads CASTGSGGMLRNEQFF. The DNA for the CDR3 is TGTGCCAGTACCGGGTCGGGGGGGATGTTAAGGAATGAGCAGTTCTTC.

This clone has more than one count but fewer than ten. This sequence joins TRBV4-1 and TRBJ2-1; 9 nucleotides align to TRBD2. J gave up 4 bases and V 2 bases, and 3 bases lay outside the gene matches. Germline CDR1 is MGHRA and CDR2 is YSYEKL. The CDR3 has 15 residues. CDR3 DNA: TGCGCCAGCAGCCAACGGCGGGAGGGGTACAATGAGCAGTTCTTC. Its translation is CASSQRREGYNEQFF.

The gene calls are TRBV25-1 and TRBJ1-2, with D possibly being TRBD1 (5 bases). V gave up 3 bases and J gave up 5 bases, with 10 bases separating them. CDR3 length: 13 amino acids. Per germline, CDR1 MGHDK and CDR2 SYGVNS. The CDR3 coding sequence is TGTGCCAGCAGTGAGGGGCTGAGGTATGGCTACACCTTC. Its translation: CASSEGLRYGYTF.

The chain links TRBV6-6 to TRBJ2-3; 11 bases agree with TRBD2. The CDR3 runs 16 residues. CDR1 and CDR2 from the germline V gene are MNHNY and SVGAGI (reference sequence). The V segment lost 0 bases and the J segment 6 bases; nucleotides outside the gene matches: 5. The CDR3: CASSYSPTSGSDTQYF. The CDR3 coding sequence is TGTGCCAGCAGTTACTCCCCCACTAGCGGGAGCGATACGCAGTATTTT.

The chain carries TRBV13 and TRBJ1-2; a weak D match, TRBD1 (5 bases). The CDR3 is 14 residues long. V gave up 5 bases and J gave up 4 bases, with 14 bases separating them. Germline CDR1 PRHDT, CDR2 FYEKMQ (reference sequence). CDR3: CASSPTTDTYGYTF. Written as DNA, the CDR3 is TGTGCCAGCAGCCCCACGACAGACACCTATGGCTACACCTTC.

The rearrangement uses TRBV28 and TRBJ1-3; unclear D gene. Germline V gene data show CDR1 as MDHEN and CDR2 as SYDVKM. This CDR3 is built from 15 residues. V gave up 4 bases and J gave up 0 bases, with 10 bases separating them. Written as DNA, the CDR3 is TGTGCCAGCAGTTCTGGAGCGGGCTCTGGAAACACCATATATTTT. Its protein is CASSSGAGSGNTIYF.

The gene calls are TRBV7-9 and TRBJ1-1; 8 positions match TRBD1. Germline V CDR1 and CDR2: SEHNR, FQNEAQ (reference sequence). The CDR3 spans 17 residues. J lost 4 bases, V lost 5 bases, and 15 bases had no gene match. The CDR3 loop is CASSTGQGAIIGTEAFF. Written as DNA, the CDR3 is TGTGCCAGCAGCACAGGCCAGGGGGCGATTATTGGCACTGAAGCTTTCTTT.

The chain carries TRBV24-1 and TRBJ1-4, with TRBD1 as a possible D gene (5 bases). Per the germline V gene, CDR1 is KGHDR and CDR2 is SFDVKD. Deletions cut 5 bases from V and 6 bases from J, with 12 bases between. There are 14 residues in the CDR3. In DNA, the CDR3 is TGTGCCACCAGTGCGGAGACAGAAGATGAAAAACTGTTTTTT. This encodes CATSAETEDEKLFF.